This TCR beta chain was sequenced during a study of neurological immune-mediated disorders. Germline V gene sequence: CDR1 SGHRS, CDR2 YFSETQ. The CDR3 has 15 residues. Trimming removed 4 bases at V and 3 bases at J, with 13 bases between. The sample holds many counts of this clonotype. What it recognizes is unknown. Synthesis of cDNA was carried out by template-switch 5'RACE. The reaction used 10-nucleotide random UMIs. TCRdb reprocessed the 5' RACE reads via MiXCR and lists one record per CDR3 protein. The sample shows some 86,000 distinct CDR3 sequences, roughly 2.6% of them seen only once. Overall study findings and caveats: There were no CDR3 amino acid sequences shared by expanded clones across subjects, a result suggesting private repertoires in all groups. The repertoires of 18 of 34 multiple sclerosis patients were placed by phylogenetic grouping in a single related-CDR3 cluster, which may be a signature.

The receptor was isolated from a woman aged 25 to 39 with multiple sclerosis. The rearrangement joins TRBV5-1 to TRBJ2-2, with D perhaps TRBD1 or TRBD2 (5 bases each). Material: PBMCs. CDR3 sequence reads: CASSGGADYTGELFF. CDR3 coding DNA: TGCGCCAGCAGCGGGGGAGCCGATTACACCGGGGAGCTGTTTTTT.